This T cell receptor beta chain emerged from a study of blood T cell repertoires in COVID-19. Study-wide context: Recovered participants had two consecutive negative NP/OP PCR tests, healthcare professional clearance, or symptom resolution. The samples span acute and convalescent COVID-19 from the United States, Italy and Spain. PBMCs, B-cell-depleted T cells, or T cells provided the cDNA or gDNA that made up the material.

All enrollees were roughly 18 to 89 years old and from around 25 US areas. The CDR3 contains 15 residues. After removal of 4 bases from V and 5 bases from J, the junction contained 5 bases not matched to a gene. Germline V gene lookup returns CDR1 LGHDT and CDR2 YNNKEL (reference sequence). The protocol was immunoSEQ multiplex PCR, while the TCRdb copy is restricted to in-frame clones and leaves out a portion. The table records under 400,000 clones, more than 75% of them present only once. The receptor was derived from a man aged 40-49 years in a cohort exposed to, infected with or recovered from COVID-19 (not recorded which). The source material was PBMCs or T cells enriched from blood (not recorded which). V usage is TRBV3-1 (or the pseudogene TRBV3-2) and J usage is TRBJ1-6; the match to TRBD1 covers 7 bases. The CDR3 nucleotides read TGTGCCAGCAGCCCCAGACAGGGCGATAATTCACCCCTCCACTTT. Amino acids: CASSPRQGDNSPLHF.